Following are 26 T cell receptor beta chains from one sample sequenced in a study of beta chain features in type 1 diabetes. Study findings and constraints: Researchers report that Type 1 diabetes patients had moderately but significantly shorter TCRB CDR3s across all four CD4+ subsets.

Which antigens these TCRs recognize remains unknown. Sequenced material consisted of expressed TCRB transcripts (all of the isolated RNA was reverse transcribed). Generated by immunoSEQ multiplex PCR, the TCRdb table keeps only in-frame clones and is missing some. The data contain about 650,000 clones, 9.5% to 15% of them singletons. Source material: naive CD4+ T cells from blood. The receptors were sampled from a man aged 25 to 45 with type 1 diabetes.

With respect to this clone: Other DNA sequences from this sample encode an identical CDR3 as well. The V gene is TRBV7-9, the J gene TRBJ1-2; D uncertain. V lost 1 base and J lost 6, with 12 bases in between. Germline-derived CDR1 and CDR2 are SEHNR and FQNEAQ (reference sequence). The CDR3 sequence is 14 residues long. Here the CDR3 reads CASSLGAGEDGYTF. CDR3 sequence (DNA): TGTGCCAGCAGCTTAGGAGCTGGGGAGGATGGCTACACCTTC. The entire variable domain, with the rest obtained from reference TRBV7-9 and TRBJ1-2, is as follows: DTGVSQNPRHKITKRGQNVTFRCDPISEHNRLYWYRQTLGQGPEFLTYFQNEAQLEKSRLLSDRFSAERPKGSFSTLEIQRTEQGDSAMYLCASSLGAGEDGYTFGSGTRLTVV.

The chain couples TRBV30 to TRBJ2-4; 10 nucleotides agree with TRBD1. The germline gives CDR1 GTSNPN, CDR2 SVGIG (reference sequence). Unmatched junction bases numbered 6, after V lost 4 bases and J lost 0 bases. The CDR3 sequence is 16 residues long. The CDR3 bases are TGTGCCTGGATGCCGGGACAGGGGCTAGCCAAAAACATTCAGTACTTC. This codes for CAWMPGQGLAKNIQYF.

The table lists this clone with a few counts. The chain has TRBV10-3 and TRBJ2-1; 7 bases align to TRBD1. V shed 4 bases and J 6 bases; nucleotides not matched to a gene: 9. The germline gives CDR1 ENHRY, CDR2 SYGVKD. The CDR3 runs to 15 residues. The DNA for the CDR3 is TGTGCCATCAGTGCTGGGGACAGCGAAGGCAATGAGCAGTTCTTC. It yields the protein CAISAGDSEGNEQFF.

There are a few counts of this clone. The chain employs TRBV30 and TRBJ1-6, with a possible D match to TRBD1 (6 bases). Germline V gene data show CDR1 as GTSNPN and CDR2 as SVGIG (reference sequence). This CDR3 spans 15 amino acids. V lost 2 bases and J 6 bases, leaving 14 bases between the germline ends. The CDR3 loop is CAWSQPGHFNSPLHF. The CDR3 bases are TGTGCCTGGAGTCAACCGGGACACTTTAATTCACCCCTCCACTTT.

This chain joins TRBV9 and TRBJ1-1; 7 bases map to TRBD1. CDR3 length: 15 amino acids. Germline CDR1 is SGDLS and CDR2 is YYNGEE. The V segment lost 3 bases and the J segment 1 base; nucleotides outside the gene matches: 6. CDR3 residues: CASSARQGTNTEAFF. In DNA form, the CDR3 reads TGTGCCAGCAGCGCCAGACAGGGAACGAACACTGAAGCTTTCTTT.

This clone has just a few counts. The J gene is TRBJ2-1, the V gene TRBV6-5, with D tentatively TRBD1 (6 bases). This CDR3 is built from 11 residues. Germline-derived CDR1 and CDR2 are MNHEY and SVGAGI. The germline V and J ends were trimmed by 6 bases and 6 bases, with 6 bases remaining between them. CDR3 sequence (DNA): TGTGCCAGCAGAGGGGGCAATGAGCAGTTCTTC. Translation gives CASRGGNEQFF.

This clone was counted between two and nine times. At the DNA level, this CDR3 is encoded by other sequences in the same sample as well. The rearrangement links TRBV20-1 to TRBJ2-3; unclear D gene. CDR3 size: 10 residues. Between the trimmed V and J ends, which lost 6 bases and 6 bases, there was a span of 7 bases. Germline V CDR1 and CDR2: DFQATT, SNEGSKA (reference sequence). The CDR3: CSAPRDTQYF. DNA for the CDR3: TGCAGTGCCCCTCGGGATACGCAGTATTTT.

J is TRBJ2-7 and V is TRBV7-9; D is uncertain. The CDR3 spans 15 residues. V was clipped by 1 base and J by 2 bases, with 12 bases between them. Germline-derived CDR1 and CDR2 are SEHNR and FQNEAQ (reference sequence). The CDR3 region has the DNA TGTGCCAGCAGCTTAGGGGTCAGTCCCCCCTACGAGCAGTACTTC. It codes for CASSLGVSPPYEQYF.

Only a few counts were recorded for this clone. This chain links TRBV19 with TRBJ1-5, with 7 nucleotides matching TRBD1. The CDR3 runs 15 residues. V trimming: 3 bases; J trimming: 15 bases; junction bases outside the gene matches: 17. Germline V gene lookup returns CDR1 LNHDA and CDR2 SQIVND (reference sequence). In DNA, the CDR3 is TGTGCCAGTAGTATCGGGACAGATATTATGTATTCTCCGCATTTT. Translation: CASSIGTDIMYSPHF.

This chain uses TRBV4-2 with TRBJ1-5; TRBD1 aligns across 9 bases. Germline V gene lookup returns CDR1 LGHNA and CDR2 YNFKEQ. This CDR3 has 14 amino acids. V was clipped by 11 bases and J by 4 bases; unmatched bases: 9. The CDR3 bases are TGTGCCGCCGGGGACAGGGAAGGGAATCAGCCCCAGCATTTT. The encoded protein is CAAGDREGNQPQHF.

There are a few counts of this clone. The chain uses TRBV6-6 and TRBJ2-3; D unresolved. The CDR3 runs to 14 residues. The V gene lost 2 bases and the J gene lost 1 base, with 7 bases spanning the gap. Per the germline V gene, CDR1 is MNHNY and CDR2 is SVGAGI (reference sequence). The CDR3 protein is CASSYPDRTDTQYF. CDR3 sequence (DNA): TGTGCCAGCAGTTACCCGGACCGCACAGATACGCAGTATTTT.

This chain uses TRBV4-2 with TRBJ2-5; a weak D match, TRBD1 (5 bases). Germline values: CDR1 LGHNA, CDR2 YNFKEQ. The CDR3 sequence is 14 residues long. The V and J ends lost 0 bases and 4 bases respectively, with 9 bases between them. The CDR3 protein is CASSQDRGPETQYF. The CDR3, as DNA: TGTGCCAGCAGCCAAGATAGGGGCCCAGAGACCCAGTACTTC.

The table lists this clone with a few counts. This chain uses TRBV10-3 with TRBJ1-1, with unresolved D. The germline gives CDR1 ENHRY, CDR2 SYGVKD. The CDR3 spans 13 residues. V was trimmed by 7 bases and J by 0 bases, leaving 9 bases between them. CDR3 in DNA: TGTGCCATCACTCAGACCCTGAACACTGAAGCTTTCTTT. Its protein is CAITQTLNTEAFF.

This clone has more than one count but fewer than ten. The chain is built from TRBV30 and TRBJ1-2, with a tentative D call TRBD1 (6 bases). The germline V and J ends were trimmed by 3 bases and 4 bases, with 12 bases remaining between them. The CDR3 is 13 residues long. Germline V gene lookup returns CDR1 GTSNPN and CDR2 SVGIG (reference sequence). CDR3 nucleotides: TGTGCCTGGAGCGCGAAGGGGGGCTATGGCTACACCTTC. Translation: CAWSAKGGYGYTF.

This rearrangement joins TRBV9 to TRBJ2-7; D uncertain. Germline V gene sequence: CDR1 SGDLS, CDR2 YYNGEE. Trimming took off 0 bases at V and 3 bases at J, with 13 bases between the two ends. The length of the CDR3 is 15 residues. The CDR3 DNA sequence: TGTGCCAGCAGCGTAGACCCCGCCGTTCTCTACGAGCAGTACTTC. Amino acids: CASSVDPAVLYEQYF.

This clone has a handful of counts. The chain employs TRBV25-1 and TRBJ2-3; 9 positions match TRBD2. The junction had 8 bases not matched to a gene; V was cut back by 9 bases and J by 4 bases. Germline assignment: CDR1 MGHDK and CDR2 SYGVNS. The CDR3 has 14 residues. The CDR3 DNA reads TGTGCCAGTTCTGCGGGGGGGAGGTCAGATACGCAGTATTTT. Its protein product is CASSAGGRSDTQYF.

This clone has just a few counts. CDR3 bases: TGTGCCAGCAGCTTGTCGGCAGGGAGGGAGACCCAGTACTTC. Protein: CASSLSAGRETQYF. This chain uses TRBV5-4 with TRBJ2-5, with D possibly matching TRBD2 (6 bases). CDR1 SGHNT and CDR2 YYREEE come from the germline V gene (reference sequence). The V end was cut by 1 base, the J end by 5 bases, with 12 bases between. The CDR3 runs 14 residues. Drawing the rest from reference TRBV5-4 and TRBJ2-5, the complete variable domain is ETGVTQSPTHLIKTRGQQVTLRCSSQSGHNTVSWYQQALGQGPQFIFQYYREEENGRGNFPPRFSGLQFPNYSSELNVNALELDDSALYLCASSLSAGRETQYFGPGTRLLVL.

V and J are TRBV7-2 and TRBJ1-5, with TRBD1 as a possible D gene (6 bases). Germline assignment: CDR1 SGHTA and CDR2 FQGNSA. This CDR3 is built from 12 residues. Trimming took 1 base from V and 14 from J, leaving 12 bases between them. The CDR3 DNA sequence: TGTGCCAGCAGCTTAGATTCAGGGGTAGAGCATTTT. Its translation is CASSLDSGVEHF.

In this sample, this clone turned up a few times. V usage is TRBV9 and J usage is TRBJ1-2; no clear D gene. CDR3 length equals 12 residues. The germline gives CDR1 SGDLS, CDR2 YYNGEE. V was cut by 4 bases and J by 6 bases, with 10 bases left in between. The CDR3 protein is CASSPGRDGYTF. CDR3 coding DNA: TGTGCCAGCAGCCCTGGGCGGGATGGCTACACCTTC.

V is TRBV9 and J is TRBJ1-4; 9 bases map to TRBD1. Per the germline V gene, CDR1 is SGDLS and CDR2 is YYNGEE. V was pared by 0 bases and J by 8 bases, with 8 bases of the junction left unmatched. The CDR3 spans 16 residues. The CDR3 DNA sequence: TGTGCCAGCAGCGTAGGTGGAGGGACAGGGCGGGAAAAACTGTTTTTT. As protein: CASSVGGGTGREKLFF. Full variable domain (missing parts from reference TRBV9 and TRBJ1-4): DSGVTQTPKHLITATGQRVTLRCSPRSGDLSVYWYQQSLDQGLQFLIQYYNGEERAKGNILERFSAQQFPDLHSELNLSSLELGDSALYFCASSVGGGTGREKLFFGSGTQLSVL.

This clone has a handful of counts. The rearrangement uses TRBV6-5 and TRBJ1-1; D remains unclear. The V gene lost 6 bases and the J gene lost 0 bases, with 11 bases spanning the gap. This CDR3 is 14 amino acids long. Germline V CDR1 and CDR2: MNHEY, SVGAGI. CDR3 DNA sequence: TGTGCCAGCAGAAACGGAATAATGAACACTGAAGCTTTCTTT. Protein sequence: CASRNGIMNTEAFF.

This clone turned up a few times. This chain links TRBV7-3 with TRBJ2-5; the D gene is possibly TRBD2 (5 bases). CDR3 length: 14 residues. CDR1 and CDR2 (germline): SGHTA, FQGTGA. The V end was cut by 5 bases, the J end by 5 bases, with 15 bases between. The CDR3: CASSTGRAGETQYF. CDR3 DNA sequence: TGTGCCAGCAGCACCGGGCGGGCCGGGGAGACCCAGTACTTC.

The chain is built from TRBV27 and TRBJ2-5, with a weak D call TRBD1 (5 bases). Germline V gene lookup returns CDR1 MNHEY and CDR2 SMNVEV (reference sequence). The CDR3 contains 14 residues. Deletions cut 5 bases from V and 7 bases from J, with 17 bases between. The CDR3 sequence is CASSPTDTARTQYF. DNA of the CDR3: TGTGCCAGCAGTCCGACGGACACGGCGAGGACCCAGTACTTC.

V gene TRBV11-3 combines with J gene TRBJ2-6, with D unclear. There are 15 residues in the CDR3. The V end lost 5 bases, the J end lost 4 bases, and 12 bases lay between the germline ends. CDR1 is SGHNT and CDR2 is YENEEA in the germline V gene. CDR3 DNA: TGTGCCAGCAGCCACTGGGCGAAAGGGGCCAACGTCCTGACTTTC. It yields the protein CASSHWAKGANVLTF.

V gene TRBV28 combines with J gene TRBJ1-3; 10 bases map to TRBD1. Germline assignment: CDR1 MDHEN and CDR2 SYDVKM. V lost 7 bases, J lost 1 base, and 4 bases stayed unmatched. The CDR3 is 15 amino acids. CDR3 sequence: CASTEGQGSGNTIYF. The DNA of the CDR3 is TGTGCCAGCACCGAGGGACAGGGGTCTGGAAACACCATATATTTT.

This clone was observed a handful of times. The CDR3 sequence: CASSQDFRSSGANVLTF. In nucleotides, the CDR3 is TGCGCCAGCAGCCAAGATTTTAGGAGCTCTGGGGCCAACGTCCTGACTTTC. This chain links TRBV4-1 with TRBJ2-6; D not certain. This CDR3 spans 17 amino acids. V was clipped by 0 bases and J by 0 bases, with 9 bases between them. Germline assignment: CDR1 MGHRA and CDR2 YSYEKL.